A single sample is the source of the 23 T cell receptor beta chains below, sequenced in a study of blood T cell repertoires in COVID-19. Profiling relied on immunoSEQ multiplex PCR, and the TCRdb table lists in-frame clones only, not all of them. The profile shows about 240,000 clones, around 85% of them singletons. The sequencing input was PBMCs or T cells enriched from blood (not recorded which). The source of these receptors is a woman aged 40 to 50 with acute COVID-19.

This clone was seen a single time. V and J are TRBV20-1 and TRBJ2-1; 9 positions match TRBD2. The CDR3 has 14 amino acids. Trimming removed 3 bases from V and 4 bases from J; junction bases left unmatched: 4. Germline CDR1 reads DFQATT; CDR2 reads SNEGSKA (reference sequence). CDR3 coding DNA: TGCAGTGCTAGTAAGCGGGAGGCATACAATGAGCAGTTCTTC. Protein product: CSASKREAYNEQFF.

J is TRBJ2-3 and V is TRBV7-8, with TRBD1 matching over 8 bases. Germline CDR1 is SGHVS and CDR2 is FQNEAQ. CDR3 length: 17 amino acids. Unmatched junction bases numbered 9, after V lost 0 bases and J lost 4 bases. CDR3 in DNA: TGTGCCAGCAGCTTAGCCCTGGACAGGGAAGAACCAGATACGCAGTATTTT. Translating it yields CASSLALDREEPDTQYF.

The chain carries TRBV3-1 (or the pseudogene TRBV3-2) and TRBJ1-1, with D unclear. The CDR3 spans 14 residues. V was trimmed by 3 bases and J by 2 bases, leaving 10 bases between them. The germline gives CDR1 LGHDT, CDR2 YNNKEL (reference sequence). CDR3 nucleotides: TGTGCCAGCAGCCACCCGGGGTATAACACTGAAGCTTTCTTT. This translates into CASSHPGYNTEAFF.

J is TRBJ2-2 and V is TRBV7-2; D is unresolved. Germline V gives CDR1 SGHTA, CDR2 FQGNSA. The CDR3 consists of 12 residues. Trimming took 5 bases from V and 11 from J, leaving 12 bases between them. The CDR3 DNA reads TGTGCCAGCAGCCAGAGGCGCGGCGAGCTGTTTTTT. Its translation: CASSQRRGELFF.

The chain combines TRBV6-1 with TRBJ1-2; 7 nucleotides line up with TRBD1. Per germline, CDR1 MNHNS and CDR2 SASEGT. This CDR3 spans 16 amino acids. Unmatched junction bases numbered 10, after V lost 1 base and J lost 5 bases. The CDR3 loop is CASSEVDRAKGYGYTF. The CDR3 bases are TGTGCCAGCAGTGAAGTCGACAGGGCTAAAGGGTATGGCTACACCTTC.

V is TRBV4-1 and J is TRBJ2-7, with 13 bases fitting TRBD2. This CDR3 has 16 residues. Trimming at V came to 8 bases and at J to 1 base, leaving 8 bases not matched to a gene. Germline lookup yields CDR1 MGHRA and CDR2 YSYEKL. The CDR3 nucleotides are TGCGCCAGCGGCCCGGGACTAGCGGGAAGTTCCTACGAGCAGTACTTC. The encoded protein is CASGPGLAGSSYEQYF.

This sequence joins TRBV7-6 and TRBJ2-1, with 13 bases identical to TRBD2. The V and J ends lost 5 bases and 2 bases, in that order; junction bases with no gene match: 3. CDR1 is SGHVS, CDR2 FNYEAQ, per germline. This CDR3 contains 16 residues. The CDR3 DNA sequence: TGTGCCAGCAGCCGACTAGCGGGAGGCACCTACAATGAGCAGTTCTTC. Its translation is CASSRLAGGTYNEQFF.

The chain recombines TRBV28 with TRBJ1-6; 8 nucleotides match TRBD1. Losses at the gene ends were 7 bases for V and 0 bases for J; bases not matched to a gene: 11. Germline CDR1 is MDHEN and CDR2 is SYDVKM. This CDR3 has 18 amino acids. This CDR3 reads CASTRSRQGSSYNSPLHF. CDR3 nucleotide sequence: TGTGCCAGCACCAGATCCCGACAGGGGAGCTCCTATAATTCACCCCTCCACTTT.

This chain uses TRBV5-1 with TRBJ2-7; 7 bases fit TRBD1. In germline, CDR1 is SGHRS, CDR2 YFSETQ. This CDR3 is built from 13 residues. V was clipped by 4 bases and J by 12 bases; unmatched bases: 13. CDR3 sequence: CASSTGQADVWYF. Written as DNA, the CDR3 is TGCGCCAGCAGCACCGGACAGGCGGACGTATGGTACTTC.

The rearrangement joins TRBV9 to TRBJ2-1, with TRBD2 matching over 10 bases. The CDR3 is 15 residues long. CDR1 and CDR2 (germline): SGDLS, YYNGEE. J lost 6 bases, V lost 1 base, and 4 bases had no gene match. This chain's CDR3 is CASSVLAGVGNEQFF. The CDR3 DNA sequence: TGTGCCAGCAGCGTACTAGCGGGAGTTGGCAATGAGCAGTTCTTC.

V is TRBV7-8 and J is TRBJ2-7; D is possibly TRBD1 (5 bases). V shed 1 base and J shed 5 bases, with 12 bases lying between them. The CDR3 has 14 residues. Per germline, CDR1 SGHVS and CDR2 FQNEAQ. The CDR3 region is CASSLVARVDEQYF. The DNA for the CDR3 is TGTGCCAGCAGCTTAGTTGCCAGGGTCGACGAGCAGTACTTC. Supplemented by reference TRBV7-8 and TRBJ2-7, the full variable domain reads GAGVSQSPRYKVAKRGQDVALRCDPISGHVSLFWYQQALGQGPEFLTYFQNEAQLDKSGLPSDRFFAERPEGSVSTLKIQRTQQEDSAVYLCASSLVARVDEQYFGPGTRLTVT.

The rearrangement uses TRBV24-1 and TRBJ1-1, with TRBD1 as a possible D gene (5 bases). The CDR3 contains 13 residues. V gave up 0 bases and J gave up 10 bases, with 11 bases separating them. Germline-derived CDR1 and CDR2 are KGHDR and SFDVKD. The CDR3 DNA is TGTGCCACCAGTGATTTGGACAGTTCTCCAGCTTTCTTT. This encodes CATSDLDSSPAFF.

The chain uses TRBV4-1 and TRBJ1-3; D is perhaps TRBD1 (6 bases). Germline V gene lookup returns CDR1 MGHRA and CDR2 YSYEKL. The CDR3 runs to 15 residues. Trimming left V 1 base short and J 8 bases short, with 15 bases between. The CDR3 loop is CASSQVGGKGDTIYF. The CDR3 nucleotides are TGCGCCAGCAGCCAAGTTGGTGGGAAGGGGGACACCATATATTTT.

The chain uses TRBV6-5 and TRBJ1-1; TRBD1 is a possible D gene (6 bases). The germline gives CDR1 MNHEY, CDR2 SVGAGI. The CDR3 totals 13 residues. V lost 10 bases to trimming and J lost 7 bases, with 19 bases between them. The CDR3 bases are TGTGCCACCTGCTCTTGGACAGAGAGTGAAGCTTTCTTT. This codes for CATCSWTESEAFF.

In its sample, this clone was seen once. The rearrangement links TRBV21-1 to TRBJ1-4. TRBV21-1 is a known pseudogene. CDR3 size: 13 residues. The CDR3 coding sequence is TGTGCCAGCGGGGGGGGTTGGAGCGGAAAACTGTTTTTT. This codes for CASGGGWSGKLFF.

The gene calls are TRBV24-1 and TRBJ2-3, with 9 bases matching TRBD1. The CDR3 length is 14 residues. V was pared by 4 bases and J by 7 bases, with 5 bases of the junction left unmatched. Germline CDR1 is KGHDR and CDR2 is SFDVKD. The CDR3 DNA reads TGTGCCACCAGTGACCCGGACAGGGGTTATACGCAGTATTTT. Its protein is CATSDPDRGYTQYF.

The rearrangement links TRBV30 to TRBJ2-1; TRBD2 agrees at 7 bases. V lost 1 base to trimming and J lost 3 bases; unmatched junction nucleotides: 3. Per the germline V gene, CDR1 is GTSNPN and CDR2 is SVGIG (reference sequence). CDR3 length: 14 amino acids. DNA of the CDR3: TGTGCCTGGAGTGGGTGGGAGGGCTACAATGAGCAGTTCTTC. Its translation is CAWSGWEGYNEQFF.

The gene calls are TRBV9 and TRBJ1-2, with no clear D. CDR1 and CDR2 from the germline V gene are SGDLS and YYNGEE. V was cut by 0 bases and J by 2 bases, with 11 bases left in between. CDR3 length: 15 amino acids. The CDR3 sequence is CASSVAGQANYGYTF. CDR3 nucleotide sequence: TGTGCCAGCAGCGTAGCTGGGCAGGCCAACTATGGCTACACCTTC.

Comment on this clone: This CDR3 is also generated by other DNA sequences in the sample. The V gene is TRBV5-8, the J gene TRBJ2-1; D perhaps matches TRBD2 (6 bases). The CDR3 is 15 residues long. V was shortened by 0 bases and J by 4 bases, with 11 bases between the two germline ends. Germline values: CDR1 SGHTS, CDR2 YDEGEE. CDR3 loop: CASSLAGSSYNEQFF. CDR3 nucleotide sequence: TGTGCCAGCAGCTTGGCCGGGAGCTCTTACAATGAGCAGTTCTTC. Using reference TRBV5-8 and TRBJ2-1 for the parts outside the CDR3, the full variable domain is EAGVTQSPTHLIKTRGQQATLRCSPISGHTSVYWYQQALGLGLQFLLWYDEGEERNRGNFPPRFSGRQFPNYSSELNVNALELEDSALYLCASSLAGSSYNEQFFGPGTRLTVL.

This chain uses TRBV30 with TRBJ2-7; the D gene is possibly TRBD2 (6 bases). Germline-derived CDR1 and CDR2 are GTSNPN and SVGIG (reference sequence). The germline V and J ends were trimmed by 0 bases and 2 bases, with 11 bases remaining between them. This CDR3 spans 14 amino acids. This chain's CDR3 is CAWSVRTIPYEQYF. CDR3 DNA: TGTGCCTGGAGTGTGAGGACTATACCCTACGAGCAGTACTTC.

CDR3 DNA sequence: TGTGCCAGCAGTTTGACGAGGGCTCGGGAGACCCAGTACTTC. It encodes CASSLTRARETQYF. This chain joins TRBV28 and TRBJ2-5, with TRBD2 as a possible D gene (5 bases). Germline CDR1 MDHEN, CDR2 SYDVKM. The length of the CDR3 is 14 residues. Deletions cut 3 bases from V and 5 bases from J, with 13 bases between.

The chain is built from TRBV7-3 and TRBJ2-7; 9 nucleotides agree with TRBD2. The CDR3 totals 15 residues. Trimming at V came to 5 bases and at J to 2 bases, leaving 7 bases not matched to a gene. The V gene's germline CDR1 is SGHTA and CDR2 FQGTGA. Here the CDR3 reads CASSPLAGYPYEQYF. The DNA of the CDR3 is TGTGCCAGCAGCCCACTAGCGGGTTATCCCTACGAGCAGTACTTC.

The chain recombines TRBV19 with TRBJ2-5; 9 nucleotides align to TRBD1. This CDR3 contains 15 residues. V shed 4 bases, J shed 3 bases, and the junction held 6 bases outside the gene matches. Germline V CDR1 and CDR2: LNHDA, SQIVND (reference sequence). In DNA form, the CDR3 reads TGTGCCAGTAGTAAAAGGACAGGGGAGGAAGAGACCCAGTACTTC. It specifies CASSKRTGEEETQYF.